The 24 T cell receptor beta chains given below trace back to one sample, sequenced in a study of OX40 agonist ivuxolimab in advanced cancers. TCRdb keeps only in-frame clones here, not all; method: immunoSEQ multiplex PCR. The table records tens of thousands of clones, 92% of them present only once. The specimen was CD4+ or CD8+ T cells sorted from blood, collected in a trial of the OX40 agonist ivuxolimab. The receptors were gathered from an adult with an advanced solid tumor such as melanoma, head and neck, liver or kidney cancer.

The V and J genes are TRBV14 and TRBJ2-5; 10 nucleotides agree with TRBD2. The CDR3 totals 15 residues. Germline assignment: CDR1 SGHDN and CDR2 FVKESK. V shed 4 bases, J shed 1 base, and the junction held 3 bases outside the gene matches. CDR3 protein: CASSLRLAGQETQYF. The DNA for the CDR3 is TGTGCCAGCAGCCTTCGACTAGCGGGCCAAGAGACCCAGTACTTC. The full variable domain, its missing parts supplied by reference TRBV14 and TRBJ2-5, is EAGVTQFPSHSVIEKGQTVTLRCDPISGHDNLYWYRRVMGKEIKFLLHFVKESKQDESGMPNNRFLAERTGGTYSTLKVQPAELEDSGVYFCASSLRLAGQETQYFGPGTRLLVL.

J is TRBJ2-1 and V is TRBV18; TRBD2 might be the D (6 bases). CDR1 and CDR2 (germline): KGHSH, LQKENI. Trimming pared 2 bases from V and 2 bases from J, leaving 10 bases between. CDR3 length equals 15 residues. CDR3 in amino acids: CASSPLAETYNEQFF. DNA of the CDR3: TGTGCCAGCTCACCATTAGCGGAGACCTACAATGAGCAGTTCTTC.

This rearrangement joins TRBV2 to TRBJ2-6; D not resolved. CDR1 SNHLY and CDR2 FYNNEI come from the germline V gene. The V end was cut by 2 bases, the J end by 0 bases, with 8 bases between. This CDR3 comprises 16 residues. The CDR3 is CASSEWSSSGANVLTF. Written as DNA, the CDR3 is TGTGCCAGCAGTGAATGGTCTTCCTCTGGGGCCAACGTCCTGACTTTC.

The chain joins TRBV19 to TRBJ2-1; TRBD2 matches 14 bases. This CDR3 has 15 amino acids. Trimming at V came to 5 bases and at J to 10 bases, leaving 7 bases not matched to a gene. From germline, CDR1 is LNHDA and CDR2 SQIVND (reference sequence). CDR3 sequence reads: CASSGRLAGGGEQFF. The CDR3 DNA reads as TGTGCCAGTAGTGGGAGACTAGCGGGAGGGGGGGAGCAGTTCTTC.

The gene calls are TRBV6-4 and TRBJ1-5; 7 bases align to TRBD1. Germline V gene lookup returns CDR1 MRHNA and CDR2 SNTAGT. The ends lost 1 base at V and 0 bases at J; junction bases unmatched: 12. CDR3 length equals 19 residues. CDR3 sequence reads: CASSDLRTGWEYSNQPQHF. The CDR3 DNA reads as TGTGCCAGCAGTGACTTGAGGACAGGTTGGGAATATAGCAATCAGCCCCAGCATTTT.

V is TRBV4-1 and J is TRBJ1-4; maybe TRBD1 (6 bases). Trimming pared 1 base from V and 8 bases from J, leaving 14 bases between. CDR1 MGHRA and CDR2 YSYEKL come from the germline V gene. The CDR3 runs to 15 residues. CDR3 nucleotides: TGCGCCAGCAGCCAAGTGGGGACAAGTGGGGAAAAACTGTTTTTT. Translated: CASSQVGTSGEKLFF.

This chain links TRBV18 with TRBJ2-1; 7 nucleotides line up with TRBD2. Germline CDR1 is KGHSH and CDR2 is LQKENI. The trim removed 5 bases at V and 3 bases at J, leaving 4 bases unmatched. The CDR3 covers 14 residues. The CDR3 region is CASSGGDYYNEQFF. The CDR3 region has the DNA TGTGCCAGCTCAGGGGGGGATTACTACAATGAGCAGTTCTTC.

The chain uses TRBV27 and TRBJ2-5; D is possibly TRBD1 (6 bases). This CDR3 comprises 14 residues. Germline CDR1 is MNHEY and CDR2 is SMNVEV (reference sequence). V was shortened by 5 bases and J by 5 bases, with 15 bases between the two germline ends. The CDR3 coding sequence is TGTGCCAGCAGTCCACAGGGTCCCGGGGAGACCCAGTACTTC. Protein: CASSPQGPGETQYF.

This CDR3 reads CASSWGAFDTGELFF. DNA for the CDR3: TGCGCCAGCTCGTGGGGGGCTTTCGACACCGGGGAGCTGTTTTTT. The gene calls are TRBV23-1 and TRBJ2-2, with D perhaps assigned TRBD1 or TRBD2 (6 bases each). Being an ORF, TRBV23-1 has a function that is uncertain. Trimming pared 8 bases from V and 3 bases from J, leaving 16 bases between. This CDR3 comprises 15 residues.

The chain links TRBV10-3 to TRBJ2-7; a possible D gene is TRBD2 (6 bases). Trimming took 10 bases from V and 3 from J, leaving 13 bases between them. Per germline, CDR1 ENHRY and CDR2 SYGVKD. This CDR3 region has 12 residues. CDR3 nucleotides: TGTGCCACGGCGGAGGGATACTACGAGCAGTACTTC. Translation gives CATAEGYYEQYF.

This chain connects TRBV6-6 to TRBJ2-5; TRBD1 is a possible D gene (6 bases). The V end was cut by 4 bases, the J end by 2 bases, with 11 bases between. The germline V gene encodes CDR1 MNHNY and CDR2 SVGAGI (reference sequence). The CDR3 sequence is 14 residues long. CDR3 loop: CASSWDTTQETQYF. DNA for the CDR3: TGTGCCAGCAGTTGGGACACTACACAAGAGACCCAGTACTTC.

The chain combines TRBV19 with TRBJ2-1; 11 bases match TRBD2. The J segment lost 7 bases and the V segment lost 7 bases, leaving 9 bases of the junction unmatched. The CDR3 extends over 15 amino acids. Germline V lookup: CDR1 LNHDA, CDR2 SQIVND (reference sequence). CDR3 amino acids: CASTTLAGVRNEQFF. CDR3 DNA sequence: TGTGCCAGTACCACACTAGCGGGAGTTCGGAATGAGCAGTTCTTC.

The CDR3 DNA is TGTGCCAGGAATAGGGACATAAACTATGGCTACACCTTC. Translated: CARNRDINYGYTF. The chain couples TRBV2 to TRBJ1-2; possibly TRBD1 for D (6 bases). Per the germline V gene, CDR1 is SNHLY and CDR2 is FYNNEI. This CDR3 spans 13 amino acids. Trimming took 9 bases from V and 2 from J, leaving 13 bases between them.

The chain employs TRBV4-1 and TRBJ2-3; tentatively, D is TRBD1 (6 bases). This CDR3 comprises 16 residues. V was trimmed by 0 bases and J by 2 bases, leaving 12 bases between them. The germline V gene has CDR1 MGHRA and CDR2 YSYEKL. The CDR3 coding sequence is TGCGCCAGCAGCCAAGATAGGGGGAGACCCACAGATACGCAGTATTTT. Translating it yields CASSQDRGRPTDTQYF.

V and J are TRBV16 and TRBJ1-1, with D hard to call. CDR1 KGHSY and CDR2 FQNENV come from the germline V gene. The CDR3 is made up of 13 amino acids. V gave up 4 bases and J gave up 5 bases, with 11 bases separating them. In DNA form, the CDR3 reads TGTGCCAGCAGCCGTCTCTCGGGAACTGAAGCTTTCTTT. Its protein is CASSRLSGTEAFF.

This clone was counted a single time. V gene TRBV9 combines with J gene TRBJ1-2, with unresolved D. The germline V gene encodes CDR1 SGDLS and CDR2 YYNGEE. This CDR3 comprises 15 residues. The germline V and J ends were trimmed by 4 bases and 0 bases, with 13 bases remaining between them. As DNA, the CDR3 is TGTGCCAGCAGCCTTTTTACAGAAGCTAACTATGGCTACACCTTC. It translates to CASSLFTEANYGYTF.

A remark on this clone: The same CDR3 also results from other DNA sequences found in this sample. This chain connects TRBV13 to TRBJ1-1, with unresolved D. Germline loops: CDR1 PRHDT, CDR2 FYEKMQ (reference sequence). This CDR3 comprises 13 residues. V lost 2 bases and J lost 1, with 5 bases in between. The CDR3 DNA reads TGTGCCAGCAGCTTAAACTGGAACACTGAAGCTTTCTTT. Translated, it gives CASSLNWNTEAFF.

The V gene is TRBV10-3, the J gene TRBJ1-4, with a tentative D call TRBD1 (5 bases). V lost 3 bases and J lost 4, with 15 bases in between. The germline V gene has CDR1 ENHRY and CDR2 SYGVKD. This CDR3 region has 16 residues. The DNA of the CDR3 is TGTGCCATCAGTGATTCCATTAGGGACGGTAATGAAAAACTGTTTTTT. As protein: CAISDSIRDGNEKLFF.

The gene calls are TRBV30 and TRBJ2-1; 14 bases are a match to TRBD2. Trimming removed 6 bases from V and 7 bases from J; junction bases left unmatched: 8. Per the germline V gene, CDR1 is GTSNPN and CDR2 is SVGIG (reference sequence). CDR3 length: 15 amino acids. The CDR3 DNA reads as TGTGCCTGTATGCTGGGACTAGCGGGAGCAAATGAGCAGTTCTTC. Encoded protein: CACMLGLAGANEQFF.

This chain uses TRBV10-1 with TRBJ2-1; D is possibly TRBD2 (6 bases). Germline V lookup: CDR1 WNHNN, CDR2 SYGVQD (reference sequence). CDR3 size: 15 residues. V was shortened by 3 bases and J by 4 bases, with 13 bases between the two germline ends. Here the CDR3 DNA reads TGCGCCAGCAGTGACCTAGCGTGGGGGTACAATGAGCAGTTCTTC. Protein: CASSDLAWGYNEQFF.

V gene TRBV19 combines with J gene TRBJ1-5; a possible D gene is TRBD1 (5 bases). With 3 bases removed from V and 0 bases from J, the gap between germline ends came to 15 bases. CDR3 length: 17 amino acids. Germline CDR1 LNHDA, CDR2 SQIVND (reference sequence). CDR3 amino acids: CASSMPTDNHSNQPQHF. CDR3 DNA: TGTGCCAGTAGTATGCCCACGGACAACCATAGCAATCAGCCCCAGCATTTT. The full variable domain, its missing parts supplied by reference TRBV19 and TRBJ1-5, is DGGITQSPKYLFRKEGQNVTLSCEQNLNHDAMYWYRQDPGQGLRLIYYSQIVNDFQKGDIAEGYSVSREKKESFPLTVTSAQKNPTAFYLCASSMPTDNHSNQPQHFGDGTRLSIL.

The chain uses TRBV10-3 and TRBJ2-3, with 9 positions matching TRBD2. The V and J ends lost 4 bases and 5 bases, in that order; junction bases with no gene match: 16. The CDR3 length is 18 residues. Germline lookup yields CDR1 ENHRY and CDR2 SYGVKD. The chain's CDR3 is CAISGRMDAGGPGDTQYF. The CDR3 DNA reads TGTGCCATCAGTGGTCGTATGGATGCGGGAGGGCCTGGAGATACGCAGTATTTT.

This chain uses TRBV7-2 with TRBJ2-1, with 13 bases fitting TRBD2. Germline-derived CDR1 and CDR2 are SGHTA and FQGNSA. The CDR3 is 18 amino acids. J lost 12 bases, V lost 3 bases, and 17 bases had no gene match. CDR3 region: CASSFLGRATSGRPTQFF. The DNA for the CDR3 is TGTGCCAGCAGCTTCTTGGGCCGGGCGACTAGCGGGAGGCCGACGCAGTTCTTC.

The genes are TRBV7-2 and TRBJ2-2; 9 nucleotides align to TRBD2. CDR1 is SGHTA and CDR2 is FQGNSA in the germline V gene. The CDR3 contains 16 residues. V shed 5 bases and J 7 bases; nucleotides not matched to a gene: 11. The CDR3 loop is CASSRTGSGSFGELFF. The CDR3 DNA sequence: TGTGCCAGCAGCCGTACCGGTAGCGGGAGTTTCGGGGAGCTGTTTTTT.